The present T cell receptor beta chain was sequenced within a study of vaccination effects on CD4 cells after COVID-19. Study-wide background: Two convalescent patients each provided a sample, at 16 days and at one week before vaccination.

The data were produced by immunoSEQ multiplex PCR, yet TCRdb's version contains in-frame clones alone and is incomplete. The sample lists roughly 23,000 clones, roughly four fifths occurring once. In the case of this clone: Its antigen is unknown.

Prior to sequencing, the ViraFEST assay stimulated PBMC with viral peptide pools, which expanded the antigen-specific CD4+ T cells. Investigators separated out CD4+ T cells once approximately 11 days of culture had passed. The person was diagnosed with PCR-confirmed SARS-CoV-2 infection between March and December 2020. Over 1.5 million PBMC per well were cultured with 8.5 to 10 IU/ml IL-2 and 7.5 to 10 ug/ml peptides. Days 3 and 7 were when half the medium was replaced with IL-2 medium. Regarding the study as a whole: Clones of infection and vaccine origin contracted markedly late after vaccination.

V was pared by 0 bases and J by 5 bases, with 10 bases between. CDR3 length equals 13 residues. Germline CDR1 and CDR2: GTSNPN and SVGIG (reference sequence). This chain links TRBV30 with TRBJ2-5; D call uncertain. The TCR sequence derives from a human donor who had a prior SARS-CoV-2 infection. This material consisted of CD4+ T cells from PBMCs cultured with SARS-CoV-2 spike peptides, taken before COVID-19 vaccination. CDR3 sequence (DNA): TGTGCCTGGAGTGTACTGGGTGGGGAGACCCAGTACTTC. Its translation: CAWSVLGGETQYF.